This T cell receptor beta chain stems from a study of T cells in narcolepsy. Study outcomes and limitations: Autoreactive HCRT-specific and TRIB2-specific clonotypes were marked in same-patient CSF-versus-blood CD4+ comparisons. Healthy controls reportedly lacked the autoreactive clonotypes serially found in patients' blood.

Repertoires were generated with immunoSEQ multiplex PCR, while TCRdb's copy carries only in-frame clones and drops some. The table has under 35,000 clones, 75% to 85% seen once; the top ten hold roughly 2.5%. J lost 7 bases, V lost 4 bases, and 5 bases had no gene match. The germline gives CDR1 SGHAT, CDR2 FQNNGV. The CDR3 runs to 13 residues. In the case of this clone: What it binds is not known.

Sequencing was done on a sample of CD45RA- memory CD4+ T cells from PBMCs. This TCR came from a human donor with narcolepsy. This chain links TRBV11-2 with TRBJ1-2; 8 nucleotides line up with TRBD1. The CDR3 region is CASSSTGTGGYTF. The CDR3 bases are TGTGCCAGCAGCTCCACTGGGACAGGTGGCTACACCTTC.